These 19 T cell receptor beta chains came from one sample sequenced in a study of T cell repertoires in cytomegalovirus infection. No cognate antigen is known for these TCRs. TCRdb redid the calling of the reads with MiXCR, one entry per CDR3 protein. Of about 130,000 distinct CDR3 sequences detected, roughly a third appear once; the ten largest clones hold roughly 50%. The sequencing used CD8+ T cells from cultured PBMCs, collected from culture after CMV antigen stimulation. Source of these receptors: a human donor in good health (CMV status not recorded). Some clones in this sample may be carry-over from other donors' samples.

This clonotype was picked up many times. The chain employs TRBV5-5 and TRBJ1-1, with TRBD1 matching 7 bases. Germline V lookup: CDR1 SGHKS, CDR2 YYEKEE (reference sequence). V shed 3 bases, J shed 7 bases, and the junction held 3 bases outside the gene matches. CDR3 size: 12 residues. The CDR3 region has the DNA TGTGCCAGCAGCTCAGGGGGTTTTGAAGCTTTCTTT. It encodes CASSSGGFEAFF. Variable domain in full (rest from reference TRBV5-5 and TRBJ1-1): DAGVTQSPTHLIKTRGQQVTLRCSPISGHKSVSWYQQVLGQGPQFIFQYYEKEERGRGNFPDRFSARQFPNYSSELNVNALLLGDSALYLCASSSGGFEAFFGQGTRLTVV.

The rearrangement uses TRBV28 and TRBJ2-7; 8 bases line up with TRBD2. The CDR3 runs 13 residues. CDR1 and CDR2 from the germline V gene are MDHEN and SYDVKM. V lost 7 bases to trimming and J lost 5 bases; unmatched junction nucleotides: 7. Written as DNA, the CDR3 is TGTGCCAGCATGTCCGGGGGGGCCCACGAGCAGTACTTC. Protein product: CASMSGGAHEQYF.

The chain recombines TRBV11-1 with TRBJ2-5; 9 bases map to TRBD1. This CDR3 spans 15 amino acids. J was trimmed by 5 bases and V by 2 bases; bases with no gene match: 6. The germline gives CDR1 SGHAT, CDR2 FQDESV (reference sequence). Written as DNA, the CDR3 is TGTGCCAGCAGCTTAAGGGACAGGGTGTGGGAGACCCAGTACTTC. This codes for CASSLRDRVWETQYF.

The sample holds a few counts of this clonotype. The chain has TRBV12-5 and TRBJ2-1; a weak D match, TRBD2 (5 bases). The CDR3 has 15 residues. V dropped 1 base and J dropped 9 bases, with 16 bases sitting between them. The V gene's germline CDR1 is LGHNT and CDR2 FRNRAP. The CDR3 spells CASGLDSAALSEQFF. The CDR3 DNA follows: TGTGCTAGTGGTTTGGATAGCGCCGCTTTAAGTGAGCAGTTCTTC. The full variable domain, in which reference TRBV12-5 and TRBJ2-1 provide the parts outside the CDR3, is DARVTQTPRHKVTEMGQEVTMRCQPILGHNTVFWYRQTMMQGLELLAYFRNRAPLDDSGMPKDRFSAEMPDATLATLKIQPSEPRDSAVYFCASGLDSAALSEQFFGPGTRLTVL.

This chain's CDR3 is CASSRRQSNEKLFF. Here the CDR3 DNA reads TGTGCCAGCAGCAGAAGGCAGTCTAATGAAAAACTGTTTTTT. The chain joins TRBV27 to TRBJ1-4; D uncertain. V was pared by 6 bases and J by 3 bases, with 11 bases between. The CDR3 loop spans 14 amino acids. Germline CDR1 is MNHEY and CDR2 is SMNVEV (reference sequence).

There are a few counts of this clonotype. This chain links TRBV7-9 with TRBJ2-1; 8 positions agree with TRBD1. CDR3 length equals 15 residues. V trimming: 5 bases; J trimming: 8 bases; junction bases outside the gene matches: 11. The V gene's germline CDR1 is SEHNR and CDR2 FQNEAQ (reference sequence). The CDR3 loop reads CASSPRVGQADEQFF. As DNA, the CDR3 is TGTGCCAGCAGCCCCCGGGTGGGACAGGCCGATGAGCAGTTCTTC.

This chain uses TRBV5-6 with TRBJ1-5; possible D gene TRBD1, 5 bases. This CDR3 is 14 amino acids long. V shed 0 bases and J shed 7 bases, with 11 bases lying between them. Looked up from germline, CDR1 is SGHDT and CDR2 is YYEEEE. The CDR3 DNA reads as TGTGCCAGCAGCTTGGGGGGGAATGAACAGCCCCAGCATTTT. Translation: CASSLGGNEQPQHF.

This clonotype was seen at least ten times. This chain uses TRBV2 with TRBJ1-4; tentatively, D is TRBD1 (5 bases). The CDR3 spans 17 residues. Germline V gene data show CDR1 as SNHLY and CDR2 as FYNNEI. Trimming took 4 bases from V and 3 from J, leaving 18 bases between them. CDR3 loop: CASSGPGPQEANEKLFF. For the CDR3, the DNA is TGTGCCAGCAGTGGGCCGGGACCCCAGGAGGCTAATGAAAAACTGTTTTTT.

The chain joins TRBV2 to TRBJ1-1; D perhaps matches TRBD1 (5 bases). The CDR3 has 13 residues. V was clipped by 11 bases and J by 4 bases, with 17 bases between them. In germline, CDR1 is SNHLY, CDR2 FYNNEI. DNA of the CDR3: TGTGCCTACCACGGGGGGAGGGGCACTGAAGCTTTCTTT. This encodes CAYHGGRGTEAFF.

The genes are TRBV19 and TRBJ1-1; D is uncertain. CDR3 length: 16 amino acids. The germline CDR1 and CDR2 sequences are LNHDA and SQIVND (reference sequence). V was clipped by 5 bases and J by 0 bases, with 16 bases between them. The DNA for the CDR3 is TGTGCCAGTAGTGCCCTGGGTGGGTTCATGAACACTGAAGCTTTCTTT. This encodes CASSALGGFMNTEAFF.

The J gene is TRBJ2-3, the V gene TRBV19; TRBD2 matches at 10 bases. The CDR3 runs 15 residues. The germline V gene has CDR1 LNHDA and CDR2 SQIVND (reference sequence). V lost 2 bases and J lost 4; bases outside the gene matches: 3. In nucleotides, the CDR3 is TGTGCCAGTAGTATAAGTAGCGGGGGGCCAGATACGCAGTATTTT. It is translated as CASSISSGGPDTQYF.

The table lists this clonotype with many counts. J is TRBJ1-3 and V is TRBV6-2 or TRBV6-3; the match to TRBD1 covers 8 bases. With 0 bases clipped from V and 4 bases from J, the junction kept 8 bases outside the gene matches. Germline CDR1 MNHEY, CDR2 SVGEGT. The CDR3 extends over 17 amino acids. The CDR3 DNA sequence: TGTGCCAGCAGTTACTCCGCCCGGGACAGGTCCGGAAACACCATATATTTT. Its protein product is CASSYSARDRSGNTIYF.

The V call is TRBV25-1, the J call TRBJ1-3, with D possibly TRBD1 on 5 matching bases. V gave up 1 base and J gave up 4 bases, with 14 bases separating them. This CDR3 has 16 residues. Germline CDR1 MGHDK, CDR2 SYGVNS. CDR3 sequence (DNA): TGTGCCAGCAGTGAATGGGGCTGGGCCGTCGGAAACACCATATATTTT. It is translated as CASSEWGWAVGNTIYF. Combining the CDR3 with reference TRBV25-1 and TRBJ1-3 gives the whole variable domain EADIYQTPRYLVIGTGKKITLECSQTMGHDKMYWYQQDPGMELHLIHYSYGVNSTEKGDLSSESTVSRIRTEHFPLTLESARPSHTSQYLCASSEWGWAVGNTIYFGEGSWLTVV.

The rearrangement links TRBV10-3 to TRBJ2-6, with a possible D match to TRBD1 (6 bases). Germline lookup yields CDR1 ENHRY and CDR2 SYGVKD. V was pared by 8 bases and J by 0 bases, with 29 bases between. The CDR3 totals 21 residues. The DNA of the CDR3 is TGTGCCATCCGGACAACTGAACAGGGCCCCAGAGGTTCCTCTGGGGCCAACGTCCTGACTTTC. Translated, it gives CAIRTTEQGPRGSSGANVLTF.

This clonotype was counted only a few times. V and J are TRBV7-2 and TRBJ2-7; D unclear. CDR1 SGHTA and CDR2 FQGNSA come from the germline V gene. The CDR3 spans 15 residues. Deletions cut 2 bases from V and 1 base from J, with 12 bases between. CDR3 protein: CASSLRPETSYEQYF. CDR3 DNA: TGTGCCAGCAGCTTAAGACCAGAAACTTCCTACGAGCAGTACTTC.

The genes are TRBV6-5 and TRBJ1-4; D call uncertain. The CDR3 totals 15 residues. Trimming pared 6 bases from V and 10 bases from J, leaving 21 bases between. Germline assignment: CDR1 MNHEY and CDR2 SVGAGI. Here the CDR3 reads CASSSYVEKIGKLFF. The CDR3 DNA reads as TGTGCCAGCAGCTCTTACGTAGAAAAGATTGGAAAACTGTTTTTT.

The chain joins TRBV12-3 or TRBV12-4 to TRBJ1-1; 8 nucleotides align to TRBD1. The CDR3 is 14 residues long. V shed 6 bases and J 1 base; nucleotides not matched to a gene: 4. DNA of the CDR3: TGTGCCAGCAGCACCGGGACAGGGAACACTGAAGCTTTCTTT. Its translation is CASSTGTGNTEAFF.

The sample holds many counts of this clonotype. In nucleotides, the CDR3 is TGTGCCAGCAGTACTCCGGACAGGCATACCTCTGGAAACACCATATATTTT. Protein product: CASSTPDRHTSGNTIYF. The chain is built from TRBV28 and TRBJ1-3; TRBD1 aligns across 7 bases. The CDR3 length is 17 residues. Trimming took 5 bases from V and 0 from J; bases not matched to a gene: 10. CDR1 and CDR2 (germline): MDHEN, SYDVKM.

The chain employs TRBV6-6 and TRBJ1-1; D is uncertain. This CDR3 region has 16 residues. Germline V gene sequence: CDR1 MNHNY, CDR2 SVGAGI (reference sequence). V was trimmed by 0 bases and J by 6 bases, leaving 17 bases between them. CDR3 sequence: CASSYSTYTLRAEAFF. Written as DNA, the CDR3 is TGTGCCAGCAGTTACTCAACCTACACCCTACGGGCTGAAGCTTTCTTT.